This TCR beta chain was captured in a study of CD8+ T cells in alopecia areata. Sample treatment: oral pan-JAK inhibitor, 5-10 mg twice daily. Isolated RNA was reverse transcribed into cDNA used as the sequencing template. The method was immunoSEQ multiplex PCR; TCRdb's version includes in-frame clones alone and lacks a portion of them. Seen here are hundreds of thousands of clones, roughly 63% observed once, and the top ten hold around 0.92%. This receptor was obtained from a human donor with alopecia areata. Source: CD4+ T cells sorted from blood, taken at approximately week 51, from a patient treated with tofacitinib.

CDR3 amino acids: CASSLRRQETQYF. The CDR3 DNA reads TGTGCCAGCAGCTTAAGAAGACAAGAGACCCAGTACTTC. V usage is TRBV13 and J usage is TRBJ2-5; no clear D gene. The CDR3 runs to 13 residues. Between the trimmed V and J ends, which lost 2 bases and 2 bases, there was a span of 6 bases. Germline V lookup: CDR1 PRHDT, CDR2 FYEKMQ (reference sequence). The full variable domain, rest sourced from reference TRBV13 and TRBJ2-5, is AAGVIQSPRHLIKEKRETATLKCYPIPRHDTVYWYQQGPGQDPQFLISFYEKMQSDKGSIPDRFSAQQFSDYHSELNMSSLELGDSALYFCASSLRRQETQYFGPGTRLLVL.